A selection of T cell receptor beta chains follows, all from one sample in a study of blood T cell repertoires in COVID-19. Some clones are missing from TCRdb's copy, which holds only in-frame ones; the method was immunoSEQ multiplex PCR. The sample lists over 150,000 clones; roughly 89% were seen once. The sequenced sample consisted of peripheral blood. The receptors were gathered from an older woman who had recovered from COVID-19. CDR3s include the opening cysteine and the closing phenylalanine or tryptophan. Each record gives: V gene, clone size, D gene, J gene, CDR3 protein, CDR3 DNA. A D gene is named only where the DNA matches it firmly. The listing skips clone size in some rows; elsewhere it reads once, few, many or a size class.

v_gene: TRBV5-4; abundance: .; d_gene: TRBD1; j_gene: TRBJ1-1; CDR3aa: CASSWGQMNTEAFF; CDR3nt: TGTGCCAGCAGCTGGGGACAGATGAACACTGAAGCTTTCTTT
v_gene: TRBV7-8; abundance: .; d_gene: TRBD2; j_gene: TRBJ2-3; CDR3aa: CASSGQGTSGTTDTQYF; CDR3nt: TGTGCCAGCAGCGGACAGGGGACTAGCGGAACCACAGATACGCAGTATTTT
v_gene: TRBV9; abundance: .; d_gene: TRBD1; j_gene: TRBJ2-7; CDR3aa: CASSQTGASYEQYF; CDR3nt: TGTGCCAGCAGCCAGACAGGGGCCTCCTACGAGCAGTACTTC
v_gene: TRBV4-1; abundance: once; d_gene: TRBD1; j_gene: TRBJ2-6; CDR3aa: CASSHPLGTGASSGANVLTF; CDR3nt: TGCGCCAGCAGCCACCCCTTGGGGACAGGGGCGAGCTCTGGGGCCAACGTCCTGACTTTC
v_gene: TRBV28; abundance: .; d_gene: .; j_gene: TRBJ1-6; CDR3aa: CASSLDKQSPLHF; CDR3nt: TGTGCCAGCAGTTTAGACAAGCAATCACCCCTCCACTTT
v_gene: TRBV10-1; abundance: few; d_gene: TRBD1; j_gene: TRBJ1-2; CDR3aa: CASSELRGLGYTF; CDR3nt: TGCGCCAGCAGTGAGTTAAGGGGGCTTGGCTACACCTTC
v_gene: TRBV5-1; abundance: once; d_gene: TRBD1; j_gene: TRBJ2-7; CDR3aa: CASSLDGQAYEQYF; CDR3nt: TGCGCCAGCAGCTTGGATGGACAGGCCTACGAGCAGTACTTC
v_gene: TRBV6-6; abundance: .; d_gene: TRBD1; j_gene: TRBJ2-1; CDR3aa: CASSYRDRGEFEQFF; CDR3nt: TGTGCCAGCAGTTATCGGGACAGGGGGGAGTTTGAGCAGTTCTTC
v_gene: TRBV5-8; abundance: .; d_gene: .; j_gene: TRBJ1-1; CDR3aa: CASSLVRLRAEAFF; CDR3nt: TGTGCCAGCAGCTTAGTGAGACTGAGAGCTGAAGCTTTCTTT
v_gene: TRBV5-5; abundance: .; d_gene: .; j_gene: TRBJ2-4; CDR3aa: CASSLAATPTLSLAKNIQYF; CDR3nt: TGTGCCAGCAGCTTGGCGGCAACCCCTACACTTAGCCTAGCCAAAAACATTCAGTACTTC
v_gene: TRBV28; abundance: .; d_gene: TRBD2; j_gene: TRBJ2-2; CDR3aa: CASNPTRGGLDTGELFF; CDR3nt: TGTGCCAGCAATCCTACGCGGGGGGGCCTGGACACCGGGGAGCTGTTTTTT
v_gene: TRBV28; abundance: .; d_gene: TRBD2; j_gene: TRBJ2-1; CDR3aa: CASSSGGAVGWQFF; CDR3nt: TGTGCCAGCAGTAGCGGGGGGGCCGTAGGGTGGCAGTTCTTC
v_gene: TRBV6-6; abundance: .; d_gene: TRBD1; j_gene: TRBJ1-2; CDR3aa: CASTGQGYGYTF; CDR3nt: TGTGCCAGCACCGGACAGGGTTATGGCTACACCTTC
v_gene: TRBV21-1; abundance: .; d_gene: .; j_gene: TRBJ2-7; CDR3aa: CASSTRLGGDRGYEQYF; CDR3nt: TGTGCCAGCAGCACCCGACTGGGTGGGGACAGGGGTTACGAGCAGTACTTC
v_gene: TRBV5-8; abundance: .; d_gene: .; j_gene: TRBJ1-4; CDR3aa: CASSLAGGTTNEKLFF; CDR3nt: TGTGCCAGCAGCTTGGCCGGGGGAACCACTAATGAAAAACTGTTTTTT
v_gene: TRBV2; abundance: .; d_gene: TRBD1; j_gene: TRBJ1-2; CDR3aa: CASSGVQGEFDGYTF; CDR3nt: TGTGCCAGCAGTGGGGTACAGGGGGAGTTCGATGGCTACACCTTC
v_gene: TRBV3-1/TRBV3-2; abundance: once; d_gene: .; j_gene: TRBJ1-1; CDR3aa: CASSQAGQGTEAFF; CDR3nt: TGTGCCAGCAGCCAGGCAGGGCAGGGCACTGAAGCTTTCTTT
v_gene: TRBV5-1; abundance: .; d_gene: TRBD1; j_gene: TRBJ2-7; CDR3aa: CASSFGQGNSEYEQYF; CDR3nt: TGCGCCAGCAGCTTCGGACAGGGAAATTCCGAGTACGAGCAGTACTTC
v_gene: TRBV7-9; abundance: .; d_gene: TRBD2; j_gene: TRBJ2-3; CDR3aa: CATNGEGSTDTQYF; CDR3nt: TGTGCCACCAACGGGGAGGGATCCACAGATACGCAGTATTTT
v_gene: TRBV27; abundance: .; d_gene: .; j_gene: TRBJ2-2; CDR3aa: CASSSWNTGELFF; CDR3nt: TGTGCCAGCAGTTCGTGGAACACCGGGGAGCTGTTTTTT
v_gene: TRBV5-1; abundance: .; d_gene: TRBD1; j_gene: TRBJ2-2; CDR3aa: CASSLAQGTGTGELFF; CDR3nt: TGCGCCAGCAGCTTAGCTCAGGGGACAGGCACCGGGGAGCTGTTTTTT
v_gene: TRBV7-6; abundance: .; d_gene: TRBD1; j_gene: TRBJ2-7; CDR3aa: CASSPLSGTGPYEQYF; CDR3nt: TGTGCCAGCAGCCCCCTCTCAGGGACAGGGCCCTACGAGCAGTACTTC
v_gene: TRBV2; abundance: .; d_gene: .; j_gene: TRBJ1-4; CDR3aa: CASAYLGTRGEKLFF; CDR3nt: TGTGCCAGCGCCTACCTCGGGACCAGGGGTGAAAAACTGTTTTTT